These T cell receptor beta chains were read from a single sample in a study of T cells after yellow fever vaccination. TCRdb recomputed calls from the 5' RACE reads with MiXCR, one row per CDR3 protein. This table has 50,000 or so distinct CDR3 sequences, 7% to 9% appearing once. Sequencing used CD8+ T cells sorted from PBMCs, obtained around 16 days after the first yellow fever vaccination. The receptor source for this set is a man between 18 and 35 years old who received the YFV17D yellow fever vaccine. Both conserved end residues are part of each CDR3. Each record gives: V gene, J gene, D gene, clone size, CDR3 DNA, CDR3 protein. The D gene is left open where the match is weak. Clone size is not always given. Where it is, it says once, few, many or a class for expanded clones.

v_gene: TRBV29-1; j_gene: TRBJ1-5; d_gene: .; abundance: many; CDR3nt: TGCAGCGTTGTAGGAGGTGGCAATCAGCCCCAGCATTTT; CDR3aa: CSVVGGGNQPQHF
v_gene: TRBV11-2; j_gene: TRBJ1-1; d_gene: .; abundance: many; CDR3nt: TGTGCCAGCAGCCCCCTTCGGGGGGCCGTGAACACTGAAGCTTTCTTT; CDR3aa: CASSPLRGAVNTEAFF
v_gene: TRBV4-3; j_gene: TRBJ2-1; d_gene: TRBD2; abundance: many; CDR3nt: TGCGCCAGCAGCCAAGGAGCGGGGGGCACCTACAATGAGCAGTTCTTC; CDR3aa: CASSQGAGGTYNEQFF
v_gene: TRBV10-3; j_gene: TRBJ1-5; d_gene: .; abundance: many; CDR3nt: TGTGCCATCAGTGAGTCGGGGGGGAATCAGCCCCAGCATTTT; CDR3aa: CAISESGGNQPQHF
v_gene: TRBV19; j_gene: TRBJ1-1; d_gene: .; abundance: few; CDR3nt: TGTGCCAGTAGTAATCGATACACTGAAGCTTTCTTT; CDR3aa: CASSNRYTEAFF
v_gene: TRBV11-1; j_gene: TRBJ2-1; d_gene: TRBD2; abundance: few; CDR3nt: TGTGCCAGCAGCTTAGTCATAGCGGGGGGGAATGAGCAGTTCTTC; CDR3aa: CASSLVIAGGNEQFF
v_gene: TRBV7-2; j_gene: TRBJ1-6; d_gene: .; abundance: few; CDR3nt: TGTGCCAGCAGCTTTATAATGGCTAATTCACCCCTCCACTTT; CDR3aa: CASSFIMANSPLHF
v_gene: TRBV6-5; j_gene: TRBJ2-6; d_gene: .; abundance: .; CDR3nt: TGTGCCAGCAGTTGGGGGGCCACCGGGGCCAACGTCCTGACTTTC; CDR3aa: CASSWGATGANVLTF
v_gene: TRBV12-3/TRBV12-4; j_gene: TRBJ1-3; d_gene: .; abundance: .; CDR3nt: TGTGCCAGCATCCCCACGGAACGGGGCTCCTCTGGAAACACCATATATTTT; CDR3aa: CASIPTERGSSGNTIYF
v_gene: TRBV28; j_gene: TRBJ1-5; d_gene: .; abundance: many; CDR3nt: TGTGCCACCACCCCAGACGGGGGCAATCAGCCCCAGCATTTT; CDR3aa: CATTPDGGNQPQHF
v_gene: TRBV20-1; j_gene: TRBJ2-7; d_gene: TRBD2; abundance: many; CDR3nt: TGCAGTGGCGAAGCCGCGGGGGAGAGCTCCTACGAGCAGTACTTC; CDR3aa: CSGEAAGESSYEQYF
v_gene: TRBV27; j_gene: TRBJ2-5; d_gene: .; abundance: .; CDR3nt: TGTGCCAGCAGACCTCAACGAAAGGCGGAGACCCAGTACTTC; CDR3aa: CASRPQRKAETQYF
v_gene: TRBV6-2/TRBV6-3; j_gene: TRBJ2-1; d_gene: .; abundance: many; CDR3nt: TGTGCCAGCAGCTCAGGAGTGGCTTACGAGCAGTTCTTC; CDR3aa: CASSSGVAYEQFF
v_gene: TRBV4-1; j_gene: TRBJ2-2; d_gene: TRBD1; abundance: many; CDR3nt: TGCGCCAGCAGCCACCCTACAGGGGTATGGGCCGGGGAGCTGTTTTTT; CDR3aa: CASSHPTGVWAGELFF
v_gene: TRBV20-1; j_gene: TRBJ2-5; d_gene: TRBD2; abundance: many; CDR3nt: TGCAGTGCTAGAGTACTAGCGGGGGGGAAAGAGACCCAGTACTTC; CDR3aa: CSARVLAGGKETQYF
v_gene: TRBV4-1; j_gene: TRBJ2-1; d_gene: .; abundance: many; CDR3nt: TGCGCCAGCAGCCAACCAACGGGGGCCTCCTACAATGAGCAGTTCTTC; CDR3aa: CASSQPTGASYNEQFF
v_gene: TRBV7-6; j_gene: TRBJ1-2; d_gene: .; abundance: .; CDR3nt: TGTTCCAGCAGCTTACAGCCCAGGGCTAACTATGGCTACACCTTC; CDR3aa: CSSSLQPRANYGYTF
v_gene: TRBV27; j_gene: TRBJ1-5; d_gene: .; abundance: .; CDR3nt: TGTGCCAGCAGTTTATCTTCCAGCCATCAGCCCCAGCATTTT; CDR3aa: CASSLSSSHQPQHF
v_gene: TRBV4-1; j_gene: TRBJ2-7; d_gene: .; abundance: many; CDR3nt: TGCGCCAGCAGCCAAGCCCGGGGGAACGAGCAGTACTTC; CDR3aa: CASSQARGNEQYF
v_gene: TRBV12-3/TRBV12-4; j_gene: TRBJ2-1; d_gene: .; abundance: many; CDR3nt: TGTGCCAGCACCATCGGGACAATATACAATGAGCAGTTCTTC; CDR3aa: CASTIGTIYNEQFF
v_gene: TRBV6-2/TRBV6-3; j_gene: TRBJ1-1; d_gene: TRBD1; abundance: .; CDR3nt: TGTGCCAGCAGTTACTCCGGGACAGGGTCCACTGAAGCTTTCTTT; CDR3aa: CASSYSGTGSTEAFF
v_gene: TRBV20-1; j_gene: TRBJ1-1; d_gene: .; abundance: .; CDR3nt: TGCAGTGCTAGAGATCCGGACAGAATCACTGAAGCTTTCTTT; CDR3aa: CSARDPDRITEAFF
v_gene: TRBV7-6; j_gene: TRBJ2-5; d_gene: .; abundance: many; CDR3nt: TGTGCCAGCAGCACTACGGCAGGGGTTGGAGAGACCCAGTACTTC; CDR3aa: CASSTTAGVGETQYF
v_gene: TRBV7-9; j_gene: TRBJ2-4; d_gene: TRBD2; abundance: many; CDR3nt: TGTGCCAGCAGCTTAGTGCAGCGGGAAAAAAACATTCAGTACTTC; CDR3aa: CASSLVQREKNIQYF
v_gene: TRBV9; j_gene: TRBJ1-1; d_gene: TRBD1; abundance: many; CDR3nt: TGTGCCAGCAGCCCCGTGACAGGGATGAACACTGAAGCTTTCTTT; CDR3aa: CASSPVTGMNTEAFF
v_gene: TRBV11-2; j_gene: TRBJ2-3; d_gene: .; abundance: many; CDR3nt: TGTGCCAGCAGCCCAAGGGGACGTGTCACAGATACGCAGTATTTT; CDR3aa: CASSPRGRVTDTQYF